The 7 T cell receptor beta chains in this list originate from one sample, sequenced in a study of PD-L1 blockade in urothelial cancer. Assay used: immunoSEQ multiplex PCR; TCRdb lists only in-frame clones, some missing. The data contain tens of thousands of clones, 85% to 95% of them singletons. Sequencing used PBMCs, obtained around atezolizumab (anti-PD-L1) treatment. These receptors were obtained from a man in his 60s with urothelial cancer.

The rearrangement uses TRBV18 and TRBJ2-6, with 7 bases lining up with TRBD1. Losses at the gene ends were 6 bases for V and 2 bases for J; bases not matched to a gene: 7. The CDR3 runs 16 residues. Germline values: CDR1 KGHSH, CDR2 LQKENI. CDR3 residues: CASSPNTGAGANVLTF. The CDR3 coding sequence is TGTGCCAGCTCCCCGAATACAGGGGCTGGGGCCAACGTCCTGACTTTC.

The chain is built from TRBV10-3 and TRBJ1-5; D may be TRBD1 (5 bases). This CDR3 is 14 amino acids long. Trimming took off 5 bases at V and 0 bases at J, with 8 bases between the two ends. Germline V gene sequence: CDR1 ENHRY, CDR2 SYGVKD. CDR3 bases: TGTGCCATCAGTACAGGTAATAGCAATCAGCCCCAGCATTTT. This sequence encodes CAISTGNSNQPQHF.

V gene TRBV7-9 combines with J gene TRBJ2-7; weak D call: TRBD1 (5 bases). This CDR3 region has 15 residues. The germline V and J ends were trimmed by 6 bases and 3 bases, with 18 bases remaining between them. The germline gives CDR1 SEHNR, CDR2 FQNEAQ (reference sequence). The CDR3 region is CASSPTGAPIYEQYF. The CDR3 region has the DNA TGTGCCAGCAGTCCTACAGGTGCCCCAATCTACGAGCAGTACTTC. Full variable domain (outside the CDR3, taken from reference TRBV7-9 and TRBJ2-7): DTGVSQNPRHKITKRGQNVTFRCDPISEHNRLYWYRQTLGQGPEFLTYFQNEAQLEKSRLLSDRFSAERPKGSFSTLEIQRTEQGDSAMYLCASSPTGAPIYEQYFGPGTRLTVT.

This rearrangement joins TRBV14 to TRBJ1-1, with D unclear. V was cut by 3 bases and J by 2 bases, with 7 bases left in between. The CDR3 loop spans 13 amino acids. Germline V gene sequence: CDR1 SGHDN, CDR2 FVKESK. CDR3 coding DNA: TGTGCCAGCAGCCAGGCAAGAAACACTGAAGCTTTCTTT. This sequence encodes CASSQARNTEAFF.

J is TRBJ1-3 and V is TRBV28, with D perhaps TRBD1 (6 bases). The CDR3 extends over 16 amino acids. The V gene lost 6 bases and the J gene lost 4 bases, with 19 bases spanning the gap. Germline CDR1 and CDR2: MDHEN and SYDVKM. The CDR3 DNA follows: TGTGCCAGCAGAACCCTCCAGGGGATTGGAGGAAACACCATATATTTT. This sequence encodes CASRTLQGIGGNTIYF. The full variable domain, its missing parts supplied by reference TRBV28 and TRBJ1-3, is DVKVTQSSRYLVKRTGEKVFLECVQDMDHENMFWYRQDPGLGLRLIYFSYDVKMKEKGDIPEGYSVSREKKERFSLILESASTNQTSMYLCASRTLQGIGGNTIYFGEGSWLTVV.

This sequence joins TRBV11-2 and TRBJ2-7, with D tentatively TRBD1 (8 bases). Looked up from germline, CDR1 is SGHAT and CDR2 is FQNNGV. The germline V and J ends were trimmed by 7 bases and 5 bases, with 18 bases remaining between them. The CDR3 totals 14 residues. The CDR3 sequence is CASKRGQGADEQYF. The CDR3 region has the DNA TGTGCCAGCAAGCGGGGTCAGGGGGCTGACGAGCAGTACTTC.

The chain joins TRBV28 to TRBJ2-7; maybe TRBD2 (5 bases). The CDR3 is 12 amino acids. In germline, CDR1 is MDHEN, CDR2 SYDVKM. The CDR3 region is CVSRGFNDEQYF. As DNA, the CDR3 is TGTGTTTCTCGGGGATTTAATGACGAGCAGTACTTC. Drawing the rest from reference TRBV28 and TRBJ2-7, the complete variable domain is DVKVTQSSRYLVKRTGEKVFLECVQDMDHENMFWYRQDPGLGLRLIYFSYDVKMKEKGDIPEGYSVSREKKERFSLILESASTNQTSMYLCVSRGFNDEQYFGPGTRLTVT.